The text below deals with one T cell receptor (beta chain). CDR3 length: 17 residues. The J segment lost 4 bases and the V segment lost 5 bases, leaving 16 bases of the junction unmatched. CDR1 is LNHDA, CDR2 SQIVND, per germline (reference sequence). The data were taken from a study of cytomegalovirus exposure and HLA in healthy donors. Researchers ran the PCR with 60 Vbeta and 13 Jbeta primers. Data came from immunoSEQ multiplex PCR; TCRdb stores just in-frame clones and leaves some out. This sample lists around 64,000 clones; its ten largest clones have 2.4%. The source material was PBMCs. The chain links TRBV19 to TRBJ1-2; 7 positions match TRBD1. The TCR was taken from a female donor in good health and CMV-seropositive. CDR3 sequence: CASSVSSGQSTVYGYTF. CDR3 coding DNA: TGTGCCAGTAGTGTCTCCTCGGGACAGTCGACCGTCTATGGCTACACCTTC.